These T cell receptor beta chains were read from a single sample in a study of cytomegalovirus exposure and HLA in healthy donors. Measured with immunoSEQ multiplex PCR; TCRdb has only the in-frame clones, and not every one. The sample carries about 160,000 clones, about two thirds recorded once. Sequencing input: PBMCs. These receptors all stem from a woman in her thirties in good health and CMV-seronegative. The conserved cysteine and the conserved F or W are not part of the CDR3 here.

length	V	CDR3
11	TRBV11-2	ASSPQTSDTIY
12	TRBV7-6	ASSLGSQFYEQY
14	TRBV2	ASSPNGQGSYSPLH
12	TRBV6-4	ASSDSPGSGTQY
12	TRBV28	ASRKGTISYEQY
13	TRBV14	ASSQRGRGQETQY
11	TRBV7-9	ASSGSLRVGYT
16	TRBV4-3	ASSQIPTGVANTGELF
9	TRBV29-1	SWRTDNEQF
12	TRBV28	ASSSLQGNTEAF
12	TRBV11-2	ASSLGHPNTEAF
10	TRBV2	ASDYSGEKLF
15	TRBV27	ASSTTWGVLGWETQY
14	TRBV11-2	ASSLPISGITGELF
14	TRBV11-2	ASSRKLAGSTDTQY
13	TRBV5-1	ASSLAGTNSYEQY
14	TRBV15	ATQGTYGQGTDTQY
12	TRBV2	ASRDDLVYETQY
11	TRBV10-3	AISGGGNTEAF
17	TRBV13	ASSPGGWLAGDGGREQF
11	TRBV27	ASSLGRLETQY
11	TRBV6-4	ASSSTSTDTQY
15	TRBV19	ASKKHSGGVAFGELF
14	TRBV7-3	ASSPWTSGGRDEQF
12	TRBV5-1	ASSTTGGGYEQY
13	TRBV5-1	ASSLGLAGNNEQF
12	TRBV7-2	ASSLSYSYNEQF